One sample yielded the 6 T cell receptor beta chains listed below, sequenced in a study of CD8 T cells in ankylosing spondylitis. TCRdb reanalysed the 5' RACE reads using MiXCR and keeps one entry per CDR3 protein. The sample has under 150,000 distinct CDR3 sequences, roughly an eighth seen once. Sequenced input: blood, either unsorted or a sorted T cell fraction (not recorded which). These receptors were collected from a female donor with ankylosing spondylitis or in good health (not recorded which).

This clonotype was recorded a few times. The CDR3 coding sequence is TGTGCCAGCAGCTTGACCCTTGGGACAGGGGTTACAGATACGCAGTATTTT. Its translation: CASSLTLGTGVTDTQYF. The chain couples TRBV11-1 to TRBJ2-3, with 10 nucleotides matching TRBD1. The CDR3 is 17 residues long. CDR1 is SGHAT and CDR2 is FQDESV in the germline V gene (reference sequence). J lost 3 bases, V lost 3 bases, and 9 bases had no gene match.

The table lists this clonotype with a few counts. V usage is TRBV5-5 and J usage is TRBJ2-1; the D call may be TRBD1 or TRBD2 (5 bases each). Germline V CDR1 and CDR2: SGHKS, YYEKEE (reference sequence). The ends were cut back, 8 bases at V and 9 bases at J, with 21 bases in the middle. This CDR3 is 14 amino acids long. This chain's CDR3 is CASLEGRSASEQFF. The CDR3, as DNA: TGTGCCAGTTTAGAGGGACGATCCGCAAGTGAGCAGTTCTTC.

In this sample, this clonotype turned up many times. The V gene is TRBV12-3 or TRBV12-4, the J gene TRBJ2-1; D not resolved. Trimming pared 8 bases from V and 3 bases from J, leaving 5 bases between. The CDR3 covers 11 residues. CDR3 sequence: CASGYYNEQFF. The CDR3 bases are TGTGCCAGCGGGTACTACAATGAGCAGTTCTTC.

Many counts were recorded for this clonotype. V is TRBV29-1 and J is TRBJ1-1, with 7 nucleotides matching TRBD1. This CDR3 has 15 amino acids. The V segment lost 4 bases and the J segment 0 bases; nucleotides outside the gene matches: 8. Per the germline V gene, CDR1 is SQVTM and CDR2 is ANQGSEA. The CDR3 DNA reads TGCAGCGTTGCGGCCGGGACAGCTTTGAACACTGAAGCTTTCTTT. It yields the protein CSVAAGTALNTEAFF.

The V gene is TRBV14, the J gene TRBJ2-1, with 7 bases fitting TRBD2. Trimming at V came to 2 bases and at J to 6 bases, leaving 7 bases not matched to a gene. Germline V gives CDR1 SGHDN, CDR2 FVKESK. The CDR3 runs to 15 residues. The chain's CDR3 is CASSQLATSLNEQFF. CDR3 nucleotides: TGTGCCAGCAGCCAACTCGCGACTAGCCTCAATGAGCAGTTCTTC.

Regarding this clonotype: Possible read error: a much larger clone is one base away. The chain links TRBV20-1 to TRBJ2-3; D remains unclear. Germline values: CDR1 DFQATT, CDR2 SNEGSKA (reference sequence). V was clipped by 8 bases and J by 4 bases, with 10 bases between them. This CDR3 contains 11 residues. The CDR3 region is CSPYSPDTQYF. As DNA, the CDR3 is TGCAGTCCTTACTCACCAGATACGCAGTATTTT.